Below are 8 T cell receptor beta chains sequenced from a single sample in a study of shared clonotypes between healthy human individuals. Sequenced by immunoSEQ multiplex PCR; TCRdb stores in-frame clones only, minus some. The table records about 750,000 clones, 80% to 95% of them present only once. As defined, naive CD8 cells were CD45RO-negative and positively selected for CCR7, with terminally differentiated effector memory CD45RA+ cells excluded. Sample: naive CD8+ T cells sorted from blood. All receptors derive from a man aged 25-45 years in good health.

This chain links TRBV4-1 with TRBJ2-2, with D perhaps matching TRBD1 (7 bases). The CDR3 runs 18 residues. Germline CDR1 is MGHRA and CDR2 is YSYEKL. V was cut by 1 base and J by 2 bases, with 17 bases left in between. CDR3 protein: CASSQVVLQGGNTGELFF. The CDR3 DNA is TGCGCCAGCAGCCAAGTGGTCTTGCAGGGGGGCAACACCGGGGAGCTGTTTTTT.

The chain joins TRBV28 to TRBJ2-5, with D possibly TRBD2 on 6 matching bases. V was clipped by 5 bases and J by 0 bases, with 7 bases between them. The CDR3 runs 13 residues. The germline CDR1 and CDR2 sequences are MDHEN and SYDVKM. CDR3 sequence: CASSGGYQETQYF. The DNA of the CDR3 is TGTGCCAGCAGTGGGGGGTACCAAGAGACCCAGTACTTC.

This clone is a singleton in its sample. The rearrangement joins TRBV4-3 to TRBJ1-3, with D unresolved. Germline values: CDR1 LGHNA, CDR2 YSLEER. Between the trimmed V and J ends, which lost 0 bases and 0 bases, there was a span of 6 bases. This CDR3 contains 15 residues. The DNA for the CDR3 is TGCGCCAGCAGCCAAGATGGGGACTCTGGAAACACCATATATTTT. Translated, it gives CASSQDGDSGNTIYF.

V and J are TRBV25-1 and TRBJ2-1, with D possibly matching TRBD2 (5 bases). Germline lookup yields CDR1 MGHDK and CDR2 SYGVNS. The CDR3 extends over 16 amino acids. V lost 1 base to trimming and J lost 7 bases, with 17 bases between them. The CDR3 reads CASSELVGVRQNEQFF. CDR3 nucleotides: TGTGCCAGCAGTGAATTAGTGGGAGTAAGGCAGAATGAGCAGTTCTTC.

The genes are TRBV9 and TRBJ2-3, with D perhaps matching TRBD1 (6 bases). This CDR3 region has 16 residues. Trimming left V 0 bases short and J 2 bases short, with 13 bases between. In germline, CDR1 is SGDLS, CDR2 YYNGEE. The CDR3 protein is CASSVGSGVNTDTQYF. In nucleotides, the CDR3 is TGTGCCAGCAGCGTAGGATCAGGGGTGAACACAGATACGCAGTATTTT.

V is TRBV6-5 and J is TRBJ2-3, with a possible D match to TRBD2 (6 bases). This CDR3 comprises 15 residues. Deletions cut 5 bases from V and 1 base from J, with 13 bases between. Germline CDR1 is MNHEY and CDR2 is SVGAGI. The CDR3 DNA reads TGTGCCAGCAGTCTGACGGGAGTGCGCACAGATACGCAGTATTTT. Translation: CASSLTGVRTDTQYF.

A single count supports this clone. This chain connects TRBV30 to TRBJ1-5, with no clear D. Germline V gene lookup returns CDR1 GTSNPN and CDR2 SVGIG (reference sequence). With 2 bases removed from V and 4 bases from J, the gap between germline ends came to 12 bases. The CDR3 is 14 residues long. CDR3 bases: TGTGCCTGGAGTCGGGCGTCAGAGAATCAGCCCCAGCATTTT. It yields the protein CAWSRASENQPQHF.

This chain joins TRBV9 and TRBJ2-7, with 10 bases lining up with TRBD2. This CDR3 spans 15 amino acids. Germline loops: CDR1 SGDLS, CDR2 YYNGEE. J was trimmed by 3 bases and V by 4 bases; bases with no gene match: 7. The CDR3 protein is CASSPDPSGSYEQYF. CDR3 DNA sequence: TGTGCCAGCAGCCCAGATCCTAGCGGGAGCTACGAGCAGTACTTC. Full variable domain (outside the CDR3, taken from reference TRBV9 and TRBJ2-7): DSGVTQTPKHLITATGQRVTLRCSPRSGDLSVYWYQQSLDQGLQFLIQYYNGEERAKGNILERFSAQQFPDLHSELNLSSLELGDSALYFCASSPDPSGSYEQYFGPGTRLTVT.